This entry lists 8 T cell receptor beta chains sequenced from one sample in a study of CD8 T cells in ankylosing spondylitis. Antigens for these TCRs are unknown. Study results and caveats: Ankylosing spondylitis blood appeared to carry a characteristic TCR beta motif of eight or nine highly homologous variants.

MiXCR, run by TCRdb on the 5' RACE reads, gives a single entry per CDR3 protein. This sample carries a few hundred thousand distinct CDR3 sequences, roughly 18% of them seen once, and the ten largest clones take under 55%. The specimen was blood, either unsorted or a sorted T cell fraction (not recorded which). The source is a male donor with ankylosing spondylitis.

This clonotype was counted only a few times. The chain uses TRBV2 and TRBJ2-1, with D maybe TRBD2 (7 bases). Germline CDR1 reads SNHLY; CDR2 reads FYNNEI. Trimming pared 4 bases from V and 6 bases from J, leaving 16 bases between. CDR3 length equals 15 residues. The CDR3 loop is CASSVWGGPSNEQFF. CDR3 DNA sequence: TGTGCCAGCAGTGTTTGGGGGGGCCCGTCCAATGAGCAGTTCTTC.

V usage is TRBV4-2 and J usage is TRBJ2-5, with TRBD1 as a possible D gene (6 bases). The germline V and J ends were trimmed by 4 bases and 5 bases, with 14 bases remaining between them. The germline CDR1 and CDR2 sequences are LGHNA and YNFKEQ. The CDR3 loop spans 14 amino acids. The CDR3 here is CASSRGLGGETQYF. The CDR3 DNA sequence: TGTGCCAGCAGCCGGGGGCTAGGAGGCGAGACCCAGTACTTC.

This clonotype was seen only a few times. The J gene is TRBJ2-7, the V gene TRBV28; D gene uncertain. Per the germline V gene, CDR1 is MDHEN and CDR2 is SYDVKM. CDR3 length: 17 amino acids. V lost 1 base, J lost 2 bases, and 18 bases lay in between. DNA of the CDR3: TGTGCCAGCAGTTTATATATAGTGGGCAGCTTCCCCTACGAGCAGTACTTC. Protein sequence: CASSLYIVGSFPYEQYF.

This clonotype was recorded at least ten times. This rearrangement joins TRBV29-1 to TRBJ2-2, with 10 bases lining up with TRBD1. The CDR3 runs to 13 residues. CDR1 and CDR2 from the germline V gene are SQVTM and ANQGSEA. Trimming cost V 7 bases and J 5 bases; bases outside gene matches: 4. CDR3 region: CSARTGGTGELFF. DNA for the CDR3: TGCAGCGCCCGGACAGGGGGAACCGGGGAGCTGTTTTTT.

A few counts support this clonotype. V gene TRBV7-9 combines with J gene TRBJ2-3; tentative D call: TRBD2 (6 bases). Trimming took off 1 base at V and 4 bases at J, with 12 bases between the two ends. The CDR3 length is 15 residues. The germline gives CDR1 SEHNR, CDR2 FQNEAQ (reference sequence). The CDR3 region is CASSLERERPDTQYF. The CDR3 DNA sequence: TGTGCCAGCAGCTTAGAACGGGAGCGTCCAGATACGCAGTATTTT.

This clonotype occurred many times. This chain links TRBV29-1 with TRBJ2-1, with TRBD1 matching 8 bases. The CDR3 covers 14 residues. The V and J ends lost 0 bases and 10 bases, in that order; junction bases with no gene match: 8. The germline gives CDR1 SQVTM, CDR2 ANQGSEA. The DNA of the CDR3 is TGCAGCGTTGAAGAGTACAAGACAGGGGACGAGCAGTTCTTC. It encodes CSVEEYKTGDEQFF.

This clonotype turned up a few times. The J gene is TRBJ2-1, the V gene TRBV12-3 or TRBV12-4; 9 bases map to TRBD1. V lost 5 bases, J lost 5 bases, and 7 bases stayed unmatched. This CDR3 has 15 residues. The CDR3 region has the DNA TGTGCCAGCAGTCCCCGGACAGGGGCGGACAATGAGCAGTTCTTC. This encodes CASSPRTGADNEQFF.

This clonotype was counted a few times. The chain combines TRBV20-1 with TRBJ2-7, with 10 bases matching TRBD2. This CDR3 region has 15 residues. Germline CDR1 DFQATT, CDR2 SNEGSKA (reference sequence). J was trimmed by 3 bases and V by 0 bases; bases with no gene match: 5. This CDR3 is CSARDVRLAGYEQYF. DNA of the CDR3: TGCAGTGCTAGAGATGTGCGACTAGCGGGCTACGAGCAGTACTTC.